A selection of T cell receptor beta chains follows, all from one sample in a study of immune evolution from preneoplasia to lung adenocarcinoma. TCRdb's copy holds only in-frame clones and misses some; the assay was immunoSEQ multiplex PCR. Of about 14,000 clones in the sample, 65% to 85% were seen once. Sequencing was done on a sample of FFPE minimally invasive lung adenocarcinoma tissue. These receptors were obtained from a person aged 65 to 79 with lung adenocarcinoma. The CDR3 runs from the conserved cysteine through the conserved F or W. D genes are given only for firm matches. Some rows mark clone size as missing; the rest say once, few, many or name a class of expanded clone.

v_call: TRBV6-1
j_call: TRBJ1-2
d_call: .
clone_size: .
cdr3_nt: TGTGCCAGCAGTTTAGAAGGGCTCGGCCCTGGCTACACCTTC
cdr3_aa: CASSLEGLGPGYTF

v_call: TRBV19
j_call: TRBJ1-2
d_call: .
clone_size: .
cdr3_nt: TGTGCCAGTCGCGGGGCGTCAGGGTGGGGCGACGGCTACACCTTC
cdr3_aa: CASRGASGWGDGYTF

v_call: TRBV18
j_call: TRBJ1-1
d_call: .
clone_size: .
cdr3_nt: TGTGCCAGCTCCCTCGCAGATCGGTTTGGGGGCACTGAAGCTTTCTTT
cdr3_aa: CASSLADRFGGTEAFF

v_call: TRBV6-5
j_call: TRBJ1-1
d_call: .
clone_size: once
cdr3_nt: TGTGCCAGCAGAAAAACCCGGAACACTGAAGCTTTCTTT
cdr3_aa: CASRKTRNTEAFF

v_call: TRBV30
j_call: TRBJ1-2
d_call: TRBD1
clone_size: once
cdr3_nt: TGTGCCTGGAGTGCTAGGACAGGGGGCTATGGCTACACCTTC
cdr3_aa: CAWSARTGGYGYTF

v_call: TRBV5-4
j_call: TRBJ1-2
d_call: .
clone_size: .
cdr3_nt: TGTGCCAGCAGCTTGGCCCGGGGTGCTAACTATGGCTACACCTTC
cdr3_aa: CASSLARGANYGYTF

v_call: TRBV7-9
j_call: TRBJ1-6
d_call: .
clone_size: .
cdr3_nt: TGTGCCAGCAGCCTCGATCCCTCCGCCAGGTCCCCCCTCCACTTT
cdr3_aa: CASSLDPSARSPLHF

v_call: TRBV28
j_call: TRBJ2-7
d_call: .
clone_size: .
cdr3_nt: TGTGCCAGCAGTGCCTGGAATAGCGGCAATTCCTACGAGCAGTACTTC
cdr3_aa: CASSAWNSGNSYEQYF

v_call: TRBV5-4
j_call: TRBJ1-1
d_call: TRBD1
clone_size: medium-sized
cdr3_nt: TGTGCCAGCAGCTTGGGTTCAGGGGGCTTATTTTCTGAAGCTTTCTTT
cdr3_aa: CASSLGSGGLFSEAFF

v_call: TRBV28
j_call: TRBJ2-1
d_call: .
clone_size: .
cdr3_nt: TGTGCCAGCAGTTTGGGCGGACCCTACAATGAGCAGTTCTTC
cdr3_aa: CASSLGGPYNEQFF

v_call: TRBV7-8
j_call: TRBJ2-7
d_call: TRBD2
clone_size: .
cdr3_nt: TGTGCCAGCAGTTACATGGGACTATGGGGAAACGAGCAGTACTTC
cdr3_aa: CASSYMGLWGNEQYF

v_call: TRBV28
j_call: TRBJ2-5
d_call: .
clone_size: .
cdr3_nt: TGTGCCAGCAGTTTAATGGACATCCAAGAGACCCAGTACTTC
cdr3_aa: CASSLMDIQETQYF